The TCR beta chain under discussion was sequenced for a study of human T cells and chemical hapten exposure. One entry per CDR3 protein results from TCRdb running MiXCR on the RACE reads. The data show tens of thousands of distinct CDR3 sequences, roughly a tenth seen once. The CDR3 length is 12 residues. J was trimmed by 8 bases and V by 8 bases; bases with no gene match: 8. Germline loops: CDR1 MGHDK, CDR2 SYGVNS. The sample holds a few counts of this clonotype. As to time point: patch test 3, about 24 weeks after DPC sensitization. Indicated treatment: therapeutic diphenylcyclopropenone sensitization with weekly scalp DPC.

The receptor comes from a woman between 35 and 50 years old with alopecia areata. Some clones in this sample may be carry-over from other donors' samples. V usage is TRBV25-1 and J usage is TRBJ1-2, with 7 bases lining up with TRBD1. The starting material was whole blood, obtained in connection with sensitization to the hapten diphenylcyclopropenone (DPC). Here the CDR3 reads CASLQGVIGYTF. The DNA of the CDR3 is TGTGCCAGCCTCCAGGGGGTTATAGGCTACACCTTC.